This T cell receptor beta chain was profiled in a study of cytomegalovirus exposure and HLA in healthy donors. The wider study: T cells numbering about 180 million yielded fewer than 140 million unique TCR beta sequences in an earlier analysis. Early released data comprised 80 million to 100 million unique TCRs from HLA-typed donors. Findings of the study overall: Researchers catalogued some 160 TCR beta chains as cytomegalovirus-associated. Only CMV serostatus was available as immune exposure information.

For this clone: As yet, its antigen is unknown.

The CDR3 consists of 14 residues. CDR1 MGHRA and CDR2 YSYEKL come from the germline V gene. Between the trimmed V and J ends, which lost 0 bases and 3 bases, there was a span of 9 bases. PCR involved 60 Vbeta and 13 Jbeta primers. Profiled with immunoSEQ multiplex PCR; TCRdb holds only in-frame clones, not every one. The sample lists about 160,000 clones; about three fifths were seen once. The source is a woman in her sixties in good health and CMV-seropositive. The chain combines TRBV4-1 with TRBJ2-7, with D possibly matching TRBD2 (5 bases). Input material: PBMCs. CDR3 residues: CASSQEEDRYEQYF. The CDR3 nucleotides read TGCGCCAGCAGCCAAGAGGAGGACCGCTACGAGCAGTACTTC.